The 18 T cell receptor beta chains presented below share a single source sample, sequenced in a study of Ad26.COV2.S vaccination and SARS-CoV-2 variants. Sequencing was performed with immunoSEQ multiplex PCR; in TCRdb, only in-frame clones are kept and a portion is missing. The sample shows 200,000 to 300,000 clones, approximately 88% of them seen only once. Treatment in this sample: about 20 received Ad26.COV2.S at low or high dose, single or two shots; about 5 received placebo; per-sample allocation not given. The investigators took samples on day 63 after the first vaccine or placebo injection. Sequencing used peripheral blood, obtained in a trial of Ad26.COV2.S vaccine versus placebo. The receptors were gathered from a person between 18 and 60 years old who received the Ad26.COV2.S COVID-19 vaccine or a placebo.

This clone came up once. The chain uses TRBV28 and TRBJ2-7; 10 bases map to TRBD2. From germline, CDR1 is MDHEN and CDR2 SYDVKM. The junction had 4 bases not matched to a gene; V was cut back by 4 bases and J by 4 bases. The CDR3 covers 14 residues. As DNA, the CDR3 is TGTGCCAGCAGTTCCGCGGGACTAGCGTACGAGCAGTACTTC. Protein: CASSSAGLAYEQYF.

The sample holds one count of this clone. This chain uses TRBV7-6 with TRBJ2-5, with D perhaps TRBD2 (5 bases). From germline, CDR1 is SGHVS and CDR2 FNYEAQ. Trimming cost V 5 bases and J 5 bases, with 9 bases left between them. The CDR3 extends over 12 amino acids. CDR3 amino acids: CASSPRGETQYF. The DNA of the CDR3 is TGTGCCAGCAGCCCGCGCGGGGAGACCCAGTACTTC.

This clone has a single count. DNA for the CDR3: TGTGCCAGCAGCCGCCAAGGACTAGCGGGAGATGCAGATACGCAGTATTTT. Its translation is CASSRQGLAGDADTQYF. The chain employs TRBV5-4 and TRBJ2-3; 13 bases align to TRBD2. V dropped 4 bases and J dropped 4; count of bases not matched to a gene: 9. CDR1 SGHNT and CDR2 YYREEE come from the germline V gene (reference sequence). This CDR3 spans 17 amino acids.

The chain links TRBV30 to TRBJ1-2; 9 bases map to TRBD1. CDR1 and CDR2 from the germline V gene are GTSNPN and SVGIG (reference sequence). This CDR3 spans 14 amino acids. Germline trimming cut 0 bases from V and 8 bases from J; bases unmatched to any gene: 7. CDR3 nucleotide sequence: TGTGCCTGGAGTGTACAGACAGGGGGGGACGGCTACACCTTC. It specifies CAWSVQTGGDGYTF.

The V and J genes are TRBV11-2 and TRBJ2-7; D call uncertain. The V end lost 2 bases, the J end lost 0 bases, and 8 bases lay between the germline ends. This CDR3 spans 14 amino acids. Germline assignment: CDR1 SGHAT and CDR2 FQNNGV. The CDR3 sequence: CASSLTESSYEQYF. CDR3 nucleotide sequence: TGTGCCAGCAGCTTAACGGAGAGCTCCTACGAGCAGTACTTC.

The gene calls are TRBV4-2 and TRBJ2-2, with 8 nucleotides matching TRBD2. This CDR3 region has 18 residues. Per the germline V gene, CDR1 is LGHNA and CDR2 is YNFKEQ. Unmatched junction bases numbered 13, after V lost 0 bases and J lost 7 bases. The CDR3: CASSQDTSLAGRGGELFF. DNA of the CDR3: TGTGCCAGCAGCCAAGATACCAGTCTAGCGGGCCGAGGCGGGGAGCTGTTTTTT.

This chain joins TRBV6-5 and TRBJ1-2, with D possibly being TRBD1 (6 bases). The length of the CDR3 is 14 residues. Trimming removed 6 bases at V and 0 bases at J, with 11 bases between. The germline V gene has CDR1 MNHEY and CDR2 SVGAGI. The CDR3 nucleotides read TGTGCCAGCAGCAGGACAGATACTAACTATGGCTACACCTTC. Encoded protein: CASSRTDTNYGYTF.

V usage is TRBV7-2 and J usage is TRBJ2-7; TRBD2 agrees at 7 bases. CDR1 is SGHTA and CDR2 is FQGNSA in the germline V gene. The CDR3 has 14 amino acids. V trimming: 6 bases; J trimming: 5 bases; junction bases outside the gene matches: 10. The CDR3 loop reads CASSRAGVINEQYF. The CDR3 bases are TGTGCCAGCAGTCGTGCGGGGGTCATAAACGAGCAGTACTTC.

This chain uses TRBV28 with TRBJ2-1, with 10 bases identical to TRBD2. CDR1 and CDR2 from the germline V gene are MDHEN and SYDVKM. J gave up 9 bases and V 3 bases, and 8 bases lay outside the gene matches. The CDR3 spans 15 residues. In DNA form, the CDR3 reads TGTGCCAGCAGTTTTCAAGCGGGGGGGCCAAGTGAGCAGTTCTTC. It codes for CASSFQAGGPSEQFF.

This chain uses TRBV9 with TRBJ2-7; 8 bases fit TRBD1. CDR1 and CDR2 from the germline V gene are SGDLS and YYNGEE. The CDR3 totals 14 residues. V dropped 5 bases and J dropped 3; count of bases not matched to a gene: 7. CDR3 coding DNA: TGTGCCAGCAGTTACAGGGGGATAGGCTACGAGCAGTACTTC. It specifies CASSYRGIGYEQYF.

In DNA, the CDR3 is TGCGCCAGCAGGTACTTACAGGAACTCTCCTACGAGCAGTACTTC. Protein sequence: CASRYLQELSYEQYF. The genes are TRBV5-1 and TRBJ2-7; D is perhaps TRBD1 (5 bases). The CDR3 extends over 15 amino acids. Germline V gives CDR1 SGHRS, CDR2 YFSETQ. Trimming left V 5 bases short and J 0 bases short, with 15 bases between.

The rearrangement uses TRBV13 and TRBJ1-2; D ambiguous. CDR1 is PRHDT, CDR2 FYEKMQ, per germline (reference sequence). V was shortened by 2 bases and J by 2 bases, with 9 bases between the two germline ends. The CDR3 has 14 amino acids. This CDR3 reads CASSLRMGNYGYTF. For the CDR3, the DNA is TGTGCCAGCAGCTTAAGAATGGGGAACTATGGCTACACCTTC.

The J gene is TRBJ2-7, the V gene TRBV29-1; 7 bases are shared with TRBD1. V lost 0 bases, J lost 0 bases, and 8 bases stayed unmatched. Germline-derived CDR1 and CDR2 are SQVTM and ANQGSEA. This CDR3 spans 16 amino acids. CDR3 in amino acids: CSVEDPGAGGSYEQYF. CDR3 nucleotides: TGCAGCGTTGAAGATCCCGGGGCAGGGGGCTCCTACGAGCAGTACTTC.

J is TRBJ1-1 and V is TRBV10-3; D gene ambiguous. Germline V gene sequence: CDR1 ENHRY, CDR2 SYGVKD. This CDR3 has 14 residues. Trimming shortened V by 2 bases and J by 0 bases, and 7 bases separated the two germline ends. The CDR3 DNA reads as TGTGCCATCAGTGAGGGAAAAATGAACACTGAAGCTTTCTTT. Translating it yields CAISEGKMNTEAFF.

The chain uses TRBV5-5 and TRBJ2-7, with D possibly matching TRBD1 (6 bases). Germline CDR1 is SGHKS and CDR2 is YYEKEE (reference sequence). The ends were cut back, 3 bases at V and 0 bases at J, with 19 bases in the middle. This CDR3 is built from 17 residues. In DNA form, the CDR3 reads TGTGCCAGCAGCTATAGTCAAGGGGGAAGGAGCTCCTACGAGCAGTACTTC. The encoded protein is CASSYSQGGRSSYEQYF.

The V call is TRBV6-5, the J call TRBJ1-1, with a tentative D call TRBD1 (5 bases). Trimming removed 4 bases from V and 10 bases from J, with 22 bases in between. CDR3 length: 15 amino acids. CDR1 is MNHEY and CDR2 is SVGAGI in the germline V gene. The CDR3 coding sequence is TGTGCCAGCAGTTCTGACAATGGGGCCCCGAGGGGAGCTTTCTTT. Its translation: CASSSDNGAPRGAFF.

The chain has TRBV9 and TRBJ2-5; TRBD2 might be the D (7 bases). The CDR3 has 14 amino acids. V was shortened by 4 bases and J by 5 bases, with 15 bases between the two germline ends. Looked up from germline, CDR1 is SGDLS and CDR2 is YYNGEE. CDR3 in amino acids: CASSPLGGHETQYF. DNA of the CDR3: TGTGCCAGCAGCCCCCTGGGGGGGCACGAGACCCAGTACTTC.

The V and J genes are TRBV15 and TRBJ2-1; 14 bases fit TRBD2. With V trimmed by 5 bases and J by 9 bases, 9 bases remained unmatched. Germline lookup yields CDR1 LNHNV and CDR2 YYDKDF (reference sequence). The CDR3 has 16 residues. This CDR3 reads CATSPMGLAGDTEQFF. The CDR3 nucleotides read TGTGCCACCAGCCCGATGGGACTAGCGGGAGATACTGAGCAGTTCTTC.